This record looks at one TCR beta chain sequence and its context. Antigen specificity is unknown. This entry is derived from a study of T cell responses to AZD1222 COVID-19 vaccine. Study-wide context: Pooling was applied to second doses at about 4 or about 12 weeks. Notes on the study in general: Sampling that yielded the repertoires occurred only after the peak T cell response. Most donors were white British and more were female, and clonal diversity was possibly underestimated.

Germline loops: CDR1 SGHNT, CDR2 YYREEE (reference sequence). The CDR3 covers 15 residues. V gave up 6 bases and J gave up 4 bases; unmatched junction bases: 10. TCRdb's table, derived via immunoSEQ multiplex PCR, lists solely in-frame clones and lacks some. The sample carries roughly 120,000 clones, roughly 91% recorded once. The chain recombines TRBV5-4 with TRBJ2-1; 7 positions agree with TRBD1. Sequencing was performed on peripheral blood, taken on day 0 of AZD1222 vaccination. The sequence derives from an adult in good health. The CDR3 coding sequence is TGTGCCAGCACCCTCCCCGACAGGGAATACAATGAGCAGTTCTTC. It yields the protein CASTLPDREYNEQFF. The whole variable domain, filled in from reference TRBV5-4 and TRBJ2-1, reads ETGVTQSPTHLIKTRGQQVTLRCSSQSGHNTVSWYQQALGQGPQFIFQYYREEENGRGNFPPRFSGLQFPNYSSELNVNALELDDSALYLCASTLPDREYNEQFFGPGTRLTVL.